Each of the 25 T cell receptor beta chains below was sequenced from the same sample in a study of cytomegalovirus exposure and HLA in healthy donors. The PCR ran on 60 Vbeta and 13 Jbeta primers. The method was immunoSEQ multiplex PCR; TCRdb's version includes in-frame clones alone and lacks a portion of them. Altogether 100,000 to 150,000 clones are present, over 65% being singletons, with the ten largest covering approximately 4%. Sequencing was performed on PBMCs. These receptors came from a middle-aged man in good health and CMV-seropositive.

By share, this clone ranks as medium-sized. This sequence joins TRBV21-1 and TRBJ1-5; the D call TRBD1 from the table was never checked on the DNA. TRBV21-1 is a recognized pseudogene. CDR3 length equals 14 residues. Here the CDR3 reads CASLDRGTYQPQHF. CDR3 bases: TGTGCCAGCCTTGACAGGGGAACATATCAGCCCCAGCATTTT.

The genes are TRBV7-2 and TRBJ1-1; D not resolved. Germline values: CDR1 SGHTA, CDR2 FQGNSA. Trimming stripped 8 bases from V and 6 bases from J, with 16 bases between. The CDR3 has 13 amino acids. The CDR3 loop is CASRRAVQSEAFF. CDR3 DNA: TGTGCCAGCCGGCGGGCAGTTCAATCTGAAGCTTTCTTT.

V gene TRBV30 combines with J gene TRBJ2-7; TRBD1 aligns across 11 bases. The V segment lost 5 bases and the J segment 2 bases; nucleotides outside the gene matches: 2. This CDR3 spans 13 amino acids. Germline CDR1 GTSNPN, CDR2 SVGIG (reference sequence). CDR3 sequence (DNA): TGTGCCTGGCGGGACAGGGGGACCTACGAGCAGTACTTC. As protein: CAWRDRGTYEQYF.

The genes are TRBV29-1 and TRBJ2-3, with D possibly TRBD2 on 5 matching bases. Germline CDR1 SQVTM, CDR2 ANQGSEA. This CDR3 region has 12 residues. V gave up 6 bases and J gave up 0 bases, with 7 bases separating them. The CDR3 is CSVGVSTDTQYF. DNA for the CDR3: TGCAGCGTCGGGGTTAGCACAGATACGCAGTATTTT.

The count of this clone is one. The chain couples TRBV4-3 to TRBJ1-1; D is unresolved. The germline V gene has CDR1 LGHNA and CDR2 YSLEER. The V gene lost 1 base and the J gene lost 1 base, with 4 bases spanning the gap. CDR3 length: 13 residues. This CDR3 is CASSQAQNTEAFF. In nucleotides, the CDR3 is TGCGCCAGCAGCCAAGCCCAGAACACTGAAGCTTTCTTT.

The chain has TRBV30 and TRBJ1-6; D may be TRBD1 (5 bases). The length of the CDR3 is 13 residues. CDR1 GTSNPN and CDR2 SVGIG come from the germline V gene (reference sequence). Deletions cut 5 bases from V and 10 bases from J, with 15 bases between. This chain's CDR3 is CAWGLRGESPLHF. Written as DNA, the CDR3 is TGTGCCTGGGGACTCCGGGGGGAATCACCCCTCCACTTT.

The chain joins TRBV5-1 to TRBJ2-1; 11 bases match TRBD2. The V segment lost 1 base and the J segment 15 bases; nucleotides outside the gene matches: 12. The CDR3 is made up of 15 amino acids. Germline-derived CDR1 and CDR2 are SGHRS and YFSETQ. The CDR3 DNA is TGCGCCAGCAGCTTGATAGCGGGAGGGCAAACAATTCCGTTCTTC. Translated, it gives CASSLIAGGQTIPFF.

The chain joins TRBV9 to TRBJ2-7; D is possibly TRBD2 (6 bases). Trimming took off 0 bases at V and 7 bases at J, with 14 bases between the two ends. CDR1 and CDR2 (germline): SGDLS, YYNGEE. CDR3 length: 14 residues. CDR3 DNA sequence: TGTGCCAGCAGCGTAGTTCCGGGAGAGGGAGAGCAGTACTTC. The encoded protein is CASSVVPGEGEQYF.

V is TRBV5-6 and J is TRBJ1-2; D possibly corresponds to TRBD1 (5 bases). The length of the CDR3 is 12 residues. Germline-derived CDR1 and CDR2 are SGHDT and YYEEEE. Trimming left V 1 base short and J 7 bases short, with 8 bases between. The CDR3 loop reads CASSLNRRGYTF. CDR3 nucleotides: TGTGCCAGCAGCTTGAACAGGCGTGGCTACACCTTC.

J is TRBJ1-3 and V is TRBV30, with 8 bases aligning to TRBD1. V dropped 4 bases and J dropped 0; count of bases not matched to a gene: 5. Per germline, CDR1 GTSNPN and CDR2 SVGIG (reference sequence). The CDR3 totals 15 residues. CDR3 nucleotides: TGTGCCTGGAAGTGGACAGGGAACTCTGGAAACACCATATATTTT. Amino acids: CAWKWTGNSGNTIYF.

This clone appeared a single time. The V call is TRBV6-5, the J call TRBJ1-1; 9 bases are a match to TRBD1. The CDR3 has 15 residues. Trimming at V came to 6 bases and at J to 1 base, leaving 6 bases not matched to a gene. CDR1 is MNHEY, CDR2 SVGAGI, per germline. The CDR3 DNA reads TGTGCCAGCAGGGCCGGGACAGGGCGGAACACTGAAGCTTTCTTT. It specifies CASRAGTGRNTEAFF.

This clone was observed once. The CDR3 spells CASSSDRGRQPQHF. In DNA form, the CDR3 reads TGTGCCAGCAGCTCGGACAGGGGGAGGCAGCCCCAGCATTTT. This chain links TRBV5-6 with TRBJ1-5, with 10 bases fitting TRBD1. The germline V gene encodes CDR1 SGHDT and CDR2 YYEEEE. V was clipped by 3 bases and J by 7 bases; unmatched bases: 4. CDR3 length equals 14 residues.

This sequence joins TRBV2 and TRBJ2-4; tentatively, D is TRBD2 (6 bases). Trimming left V 2 bases short and J 9 bases short, with 14 bases between. Per the germline V gene, CDR1 is SNHLY and CDR2 is FYNNEI. This CDR3 has 14 amino acids. The CDR3 DNA follows: TGTGCCAGCAGTGAATTGGGGATCGGGGGCATTCAGTACTTC. Translated: CASSELGIGGIQYF.

V gene TRBV5-4 combines with J gene TRBJ1-2; the match to TRBD1 covers 12 bases. CDR1 and CDR2 from the germline V gene are SGHNT and YYREEE (reference sequence). The ends lost 5 bases at V and 8 bases at J; junction bases unmatched: 16. The CDR3 is 17 amino acids. The chain's CDR3 is CASRDPGQGAQAEGYTF. In DNA form, the CDR3 reads TGTGCCAGCAGGGATCCGGGACAGGGGGCCCAAGCTGAAGGCTACACCTTC. The entire variable domain, with the rest obtained from reference TRBV5-4 and TRBJ1-2, is as follows: ETGVTQSPTHLIKTRGQQVTLRCSSQSGHNTVSWYQQALGQGPQFIFQYYREEENGRGNFPPRFSGLQFPNYSSELNVNALELDDSALYLCASRDPGQGAQAEGYTFGSGTRLTVV.

J is TRBJ1-2 and V is TRBV5-8; 9 bases are a match to TRBD1. Germline lookup yields CDR1 SGHTS and CDR2 YDEGEE. This CDR3 is built from 14 residues. Trimming removed 2 bases from V and 6 bases from J; junction bases left unmatched: 5. CDR3 region: CASSFTGGVNGYTF. In nucleotides, the CDR3 is TGTGCCAGCAGCTTTACAGGGGGCGTGAATGGCTACACCTTC.

This clone was seen a few times. J is TRBJ2-7 and V is TRBV9; D is undetermined. Per germline, CDR1 SGDLS and CDR2 YYNGEE. The CDR3 spans 16 residues. V lost 3 bases to trimming and J lost 2 bases, with 18 bases between them. CDR3 residues: CASSAGDFLLTYEQYF. CDR3 bases: TGTGCCAGCAGCGCGGGTGACTTCTTACTAACCTACGAGCAGTACTTC.

This chain joins TRBV19 and TRBJ2-7, with D possibly TRBD1 on 5 matching bases. CDR1 LNHDA and CDR2 SQIVND come from the germline V gene (reference sequence). V gave up 3 bases and J gave up 5 bases, with 14 bases separating them. This CDR3 contains 14 residues. The CDR3 here is CASSMGLGVNEQYF. In DNA, the CDR3 is TGTGCCAGTAGTATGGGCCTAGGGGTGAACGAGCAGTACTTC. Complete variable domain (other parts from reference TRBV19 and TRBJ2-7): DGGITQSPKYLFRKEGQNVTLSCEQNLNHDAMYWYRQDPGQGLRLIYYSQIVNDFQKGDIAEGYSVSREKKESFPLTVTSAQKNPTAFYLCASSMGLGVNEQYFGPGTRLTVT.

The chain couples TRBV29-1 to TRBJ2-1; 8 bases map to TRBD2. With 1 base clipped from V and 4 bases from J, the junction kept 3 bases outside the gene matches. The germline CDR1 and CDR2 sequences are SQVTM and ANQGSEA. This CDR3 spans 14 amino acids. CDR3 coding DNA: TGCAGCGTTGAAGGCGGGAGGCATTACAATGAGCAGTTCTTC. Protein: CSVEGGRHYNEQFF.

This chain connects TRBV30 to TRBJ1-3, with D perhaps matching TRBD1 (5 bases). The CDR3 covers 16 residues. Germline V gene data show CDR1 as GTSNPN and CDR2 as SVGIG (reference sequence). V lost 2 bases and J 0 bases, leaving 14 bases between the germline ends. CDR3 region: CAWSPGFSFSGNTIYF. The CDR3 nucleotides are TGTGCCTGGAGTCCAGGGTTTTCCTTCTCTGGAAACACCATATATTTT.

In its sample, this clone was seen a few times. Germline and junction disagree at one end, which may indicate a read error. The J gene is TRBJ1-5, the V gene TRBV7-9; the D gene is possibly TRBD1 (5 bases). The CDR3 consists of 10 residues. The V gene's germline CDR1 is SEHNR and CDR2 FQNEAQ (reference sequence). The CDR3 nucleotides are TGTTCCAGCCCCGGGGGGCCCCAGCATTTT. This encodes CSSPGGPQHF.

The chain carries TRBV4-3 and TRBJ1-4; the match to TRBD1 covers 11 bases. This CDR3 spans 16 amino acids. Germline V CDR1 and CDR2: LGHNA, YSLEER. With V trimmed by 1 base and J by 7 bases, 5 bases remained unmatched. The DNA of the CDR3 is TGCGCCAGCAGCCAAGGCGGACAGGGGGCGGGTGAAAAACTGTTTTTT. Protein sequence: CASSQGGQGAGEKLFF.

The V and J genes are TRBV28 and TRBJ2-7; 11 bases agree with TRBD2. With V trimmed by 6 bases and J by 3 bases, 4 bases remained unmatched. Germline-derived CDR1 and CDR2 are MDHEN and SYDVKM. The CDR3 runs to 14 residues. The CDR3 coding sequence is TGTGCCAGCAGCCGGGGACTAGCGGACTACGAGCAGTACTTC. This codes for CASSRGLADYEQYF.

The chain joins TRBV19 to TRBJ1-2; tentative D call: TRBD1 (5 bases). Deletions cut 5 bases from V and 0 bases from J, with 10 bases between. Germline lookup yields CDR1 LNHDA and CDR2 SQIVND (reference sequence). The CDR3 loop spans 14 amino acids. The CDR3 region is CASSGAVANYGYTF. The CDR3 nucleotides read TGTGCCAGTAGTGGGGCCGTAGCTAACTATGGCTACACCTTC. Together with reference TRBV19 and TRBJ1-2, the CDR3 gives the full variable domain: DGGITQSPKYLFRKEGQNVTLSCEQNLNHDAMYWYRQDPGQGLRLIYYSQIVNDFQKGDIAEGYSVSREKKESFPLTVTSAQKNPTAFYLCASSGAVANYGYTFGSGTRLTVV.

The gene calls are TRBV4-3 and TRBJ2-7; 8 positions match TRBD1. CDR3 length equals 15 residues. Trimming took 1 base from V and 4 from J; bases not matched to a gene: 6. Per the germline V gene, CDR1 is LGHNA and CDR2 is YSLEER. CDR3 residues: CASSQGAGGSYEQYF. The CDR3 bases are TGCGCCAGCAGCCAAGGAGCAGGGGGCTCTTACGAGCAGTACTTC.

The V call is TRBV29-1, the J call TRBJ1-3; possibly TRBD1 for D (6 bases). The V end lost 3 bases, the J end lost 4 bases, and 13 bases lay between the germline ends. Germline CDR1 SQVTM, CDR2 ANQGSEA. The length of the CDR3 is 14 residues. In DNA form, the CDR3 reads TGCAGCGTTGATACAGGGTTCGACGGAAACACCATATATTTT. Translation gives CSVDTGFDGNTIYF. Full variable domain (remainder filled in from reference TRBV29-1 and TRBJ1-3): SAVISQKPSRDICQRGTSLTIQCQVDSQVTMMFWYRQQPGQSLTLIATANQGSEATYESGFVIDKFPISRPNLTFSTLTVSNMSPEDSSIYLCSVDTGFDGNTIYFGEGSWLTVV.